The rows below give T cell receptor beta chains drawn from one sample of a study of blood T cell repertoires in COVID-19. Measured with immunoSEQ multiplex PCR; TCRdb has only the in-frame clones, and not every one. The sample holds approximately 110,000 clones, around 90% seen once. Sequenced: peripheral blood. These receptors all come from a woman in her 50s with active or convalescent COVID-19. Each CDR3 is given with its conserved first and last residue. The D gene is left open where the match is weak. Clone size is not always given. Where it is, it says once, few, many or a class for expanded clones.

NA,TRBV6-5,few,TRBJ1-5,TGTGCCAGCAGCTTACAACAGGGCCAGCCCCAGCATTTT,CASSLQQGQPQHF
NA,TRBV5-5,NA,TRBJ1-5,TGTGCCAGCAGCTGGCATCAGCCCCAGCATTTT,CASSWHQPQHF
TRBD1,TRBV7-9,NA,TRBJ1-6,TGTGCCAGCAGCTTAGGTCCTGCAGGGGGTGATTCACCCCTCCACTTT,CASSLGPAGGDSPLHF
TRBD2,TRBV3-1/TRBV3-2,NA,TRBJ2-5,TGTGCCAGCAGCCCAACTAGCGTGATAGAGACCCAGTACTTC,CASSPTSVIETQYF
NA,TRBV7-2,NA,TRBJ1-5,TGTGCCAGCAGTCCGCAGGTGAATAGCAATCAGCCCCAGCATTTT,CASSPQVNSNQPQHF
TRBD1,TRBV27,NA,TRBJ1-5,TGTGCCAGCAGTACAGGACAGGGCAGCAATCAGCCCCAGCATTTT,CASSTGQGSNQPQHF
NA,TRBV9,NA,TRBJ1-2,TGTGCCAGCAGCGCAAATGGACAAATAAACTATGGCTACACCTTC,CASSANGQINYGYTF
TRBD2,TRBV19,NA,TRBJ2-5,TGTGCCAGTAGCCCCCAGACTAGCGGGTTTCAAGAGACCCAGTACTTC,CASSPQTSGFQETQYF
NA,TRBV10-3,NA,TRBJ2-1,TGTGCCATCAGTGAGTCAAACGGGAAAGACAATGAGCAGTTCTTC,CAISESNGKDNEQFF
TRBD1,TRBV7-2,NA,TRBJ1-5,TGTGCCAGCAGCGTAGGGGACAGCCCCTATCAGCCCCAGCATTTT,CASSVGDSPYQPQHF
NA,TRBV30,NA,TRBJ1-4,TGTGCCTCGACTGCGGGGGGTAAGCGCGAAAAACTGTTTTTT,CASTAGGKREKLFF
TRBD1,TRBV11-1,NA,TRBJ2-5,TGTGCCAGCGGCAACCCCAACAGGGGGTCCCAAGAGACCCAGTACTTC,CASGNPNRGSQETQYF
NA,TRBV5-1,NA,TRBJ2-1,TGCGCCAGCAGCTTGTCCACGGGATTTATGGTCCATGAGCAGTTCTTC,CASSLSTGFMVHEQFF
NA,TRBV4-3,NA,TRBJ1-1,TGCGCCAGCAGCCCTTTGGGGGCGAACACTGAAGCTTTCTTT,CASSPLGANTEAFF
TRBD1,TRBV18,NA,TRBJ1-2,TGTGCCAGCTCACCGGGACAGAACTATGGCTACACCTTC,CASSPGQNYGYTF
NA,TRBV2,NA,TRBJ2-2,TGTGCCAGCAACTGGGAGGCGAACACCGGGGAGCTGTTTTTT,CASNWEANTGELFF
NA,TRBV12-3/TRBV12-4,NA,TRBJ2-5,TGTGCCAGCAGTCTGGGACTGGTCGGGGCCCAGTACTTC,CASSLGLVGAQYF
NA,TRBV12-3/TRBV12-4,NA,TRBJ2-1,TGTGCCAGCAGTTCAATGGGAGCAAATGAGCAGTTCTTC,CASSSMGANEQFF
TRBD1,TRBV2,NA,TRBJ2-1,TGTGCCAGCAGTCTCCCCGGCCAGACAGGGCCGGTAGGGTATGAGCAGTTCTTC,CASSLPGQTGPVGYEQFF
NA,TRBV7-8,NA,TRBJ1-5,TGTGCCAGCAGCTTCTTCCCAGCGGACAATCAGCCCCAGCATTTT,CASSFFPADNQPQHF
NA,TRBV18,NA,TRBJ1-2,TGTGCCAGCTCACTACGACAGGACCGGAATAACTATGGCTACACCTTC,CASSLRQDRNNYGYTF
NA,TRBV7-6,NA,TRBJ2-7,TGTGCCAGCAGCTTAGGTCCGTTGAGCTCCTACGAGCAGTACTTC,CASSLGPLSSYEQYF
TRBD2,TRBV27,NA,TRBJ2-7,TGTGCCACCCGAGGGACTAGCGGGGGACGCCACTACGAGCAGTACTTC,CATRGTSGGRHYEQYF
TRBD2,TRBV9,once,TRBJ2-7,TGTGCCAGCAGCGTAGGGGGGACTAGCGGTTTCCTGCCCTACGAGCAGTACTTC,CASSVGGTSGFLPYEQYF
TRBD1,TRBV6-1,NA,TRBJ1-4,TGTGCCAGCAGTGAAGCGATTCTTGGGACAGATACAACTAATGAAAAACTGTTTTTT,CASSEAILGTDTTNEKLFF
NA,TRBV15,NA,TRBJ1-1,TGTGCCACCAGCAGAGATCGGACTAACACTGAAGCTTTCTTT,CATSRDRTNTEAFF
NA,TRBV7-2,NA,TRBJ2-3,TGTGCCAGCAGCTTACTAGTTCAGAAGGCAGATACGCAGTATTTT,CASSLLVQKADTQYF
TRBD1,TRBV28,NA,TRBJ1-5,TGTGCCAGCAGTTTTGAGGGACAGCAGCATTTT,CASSFEGQQHF
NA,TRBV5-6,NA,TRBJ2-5,TGTGCCAGCAGCTTGAGCCCGCTAGCGCCTCAAGAGACCCAGTACTTC,CASSLSPLAPQETQYF
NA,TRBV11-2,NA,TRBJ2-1,TGTGCCAGCAGCCCACTACTTTACAATGAGCAGTTCTTC,CASSPLLYNEQFF